A single sample is the source of the 5 T cell receptor beta chains below, sequenced in a study of T cells in narcolepsy. The table came from immunoSEQ multiplex PCR; TCRdb's copy has only in-frame clones and leaves some out. The sample lists about 29,000 clones, approximately 87% occurring once. The sequenced material came from memory (CD45RA-) CD4+ T cells from blood. These receptors were collected from a human donor in good health.

The genes are TRBV30 and TRBJ2-7; a possible D gene is TRBD1 (7 bases). CDR1 and CDR2 from the germline V gene are GTSNPN and SVGIG (reference sequence). The CDR3 totals 12 residues. Trimming shortened V by 3 bases and J by 4 bases, and 10 bases separated the two germline ends. CDR3 DNA: TGTGCCTGGAGGGGGGGACAGTACGAGCAGTACTTC. Protein sequence: CAWRGGQYEQYF.

The V gene is TRBV15, the J gene TRBJ2-1; D call uncertain. V lost 5 bases to trimming and J lost 6 bases, with 14 bases between them. This CDR3 is 14 amino acids long. Germline lookup yields CDR1 LNHNV and CDR2 YYDKDF (reference sequence). CDR3 protein: CATSPSRQVNEQFF. In nucleotides, the CDR3 is TGTGCCACCAGCCCAAGTAGGCAGGTCAATGAGCAGTTCTTC.

Notes on this clone: A junction boundary mismatches the germline segment, possibly from a read error. V gene TRBV10-3 combines with J gene TRBJ2-7; 12 nucleotides line up with TRBD1. CDR3 length equals 14 residues. The germline CDR1 and CDR2 sequences are ENHRY and SYGVKD. CDR3 in DNA: TGTGCCATCAGTGATCGGGGGGGACAGGGGGCCCTAAACTTC. Its translation is CAISDRGGQGALNF.

The rearrangement uses TRBV4-1 and TRBJ2-4; D not certain. Germline CDR1 reads MGHRA; CDR2 reads YSYEKL. Deletions cut 5 bases from V and 2 bases from J, with 13 bases between. The CDR3 loop spans 15 amino acids. CDR3 coding DNA: TGCGCCAGCAGCTTAATCGGCCTGTCCAAAAACATTCAGTACTTC. Translating gives CASSLIGLSKNIQYF.

The chain joins TRBV5-6 to TRBJ2-7; a weak D match, TRBD2 (6 bases). V was shortened by 4 bases and J by 0 bases, with 14 bases between the two germline ends. This CDR3 region has 15 residues. Looked up from germline, CDR1 is SGHDT and CDR2 is YYEEEE. CDR3 nucleotide sequence: TGTGCCAGCAGCATCCGGGACTGGAACTCCTACGAGCAGTACTTC. This sequence encodes CASSIRDWNSYEQYF. The whole variable domain, filled in from reference TRBV5-6 and TRBJ2-7, reads DAGVTQSPTHLIKTRGQQVTLRCSPKSGHDTVSWYQQALGQGPQFIFQYYEEEERQRGNFPDRFSGHQFPNYSSELNVNALLLGDSALYLCASSIRDWNSYEQYFGPGTRLTVT.